The text below deals with one TCR beta chain. Its specificity is unknown. This record belongs to a study of CXCR3-negative and CXCR3-positive naive CD8 T cells. General study findings and limits: Both of the naive subsets showed about the same high diversity, but memory CD8+ cells had much less.

The TRB libraries of cDNA were built by UMI-labeled 5' RACE. TCRdb re-called the 5' RACE reads and gives one entry per CDR3 protein, without DNA. The sample features under 70,000 distinct CDR3 sequences, with around a fifth in its top ten. Germline-derived CDR1 and CDR2 are LGHNA and YSLEER. The CDR3 runs 15 residues. The sequenced material came from memory CD8+ T cells from blood. The chain recombines TRBV4-3 with TRBJ1-1; TCRdb lists TRBD1, though no DNA is available to test this call. This clonotype was obtained from a human donor in good health. Some clones in this sample may be carry-over from other donors' samples. This chain's CDR3 is CASSQDYGGLNEAFF.